This T cell receptor (beta chain) appears in the sequencing data of a study of blood T cell repertoires in COVID-19. Overall study context: Some COVID-19 samples were acute and others convalescent; all came from the United States, Italy and Spain. PBMCs, B-cell-depleted T cells, or T cells provided the cDNA or gDNA that made up the material.

This clone was detected ten times or more. Patients at the Seattle site were enrolled during active infection and followed longitudinally. Deletions cut 5 bases from V and 4 bases from J, with 15 bases between. Germline V gene data show CDR1 as SGHVS and CDR2 as FQNEAQ. The CDR3 is 14 residues long. The data were produced by immunoSEQ multiplex PCR, yet TCRdb's version contains in-frame clones alone and is incomplete. The sample lists some 400,000 clones, approximately 87% occurring once. The chain combines TRBV7-8 with TRBJ2-7, with D maybe TRBD1 (5 bases). The sequenced sample was peripheral blood. This receptor was identified in an older woman with COVID-19, enrolled during active disease. The CDR3 loop reads CASSATPTGYEQYF. CDR3 DNA sequence: TGTGCCAGCAGCGCCACCCCTACAGGATACGAGCAGTACTTC.